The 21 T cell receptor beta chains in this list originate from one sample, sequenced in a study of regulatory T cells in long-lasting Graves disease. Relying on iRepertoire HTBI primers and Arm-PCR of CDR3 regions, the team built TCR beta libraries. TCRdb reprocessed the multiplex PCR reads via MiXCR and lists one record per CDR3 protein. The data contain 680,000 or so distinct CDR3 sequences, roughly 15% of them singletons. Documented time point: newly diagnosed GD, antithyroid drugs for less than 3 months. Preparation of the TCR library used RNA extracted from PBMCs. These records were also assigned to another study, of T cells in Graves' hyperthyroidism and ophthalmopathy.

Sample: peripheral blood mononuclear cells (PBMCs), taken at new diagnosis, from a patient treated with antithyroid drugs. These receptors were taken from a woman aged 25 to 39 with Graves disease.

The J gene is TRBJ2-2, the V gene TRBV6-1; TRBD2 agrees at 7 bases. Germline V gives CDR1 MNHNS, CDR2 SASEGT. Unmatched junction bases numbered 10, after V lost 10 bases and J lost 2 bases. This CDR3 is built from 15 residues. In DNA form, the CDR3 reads TGTGCCACCCCGGCGGCGGGAGCTAACACCGGGGAGCTGTTTTTT. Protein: CATPAAGANTGELFF.

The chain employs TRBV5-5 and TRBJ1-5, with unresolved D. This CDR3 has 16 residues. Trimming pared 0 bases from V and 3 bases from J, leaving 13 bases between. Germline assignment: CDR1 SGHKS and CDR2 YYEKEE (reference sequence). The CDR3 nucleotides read TGTGCCAGCAGCTTGGCCGGAGGGCAGTACAATCAGCCCCAGCATTTT. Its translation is CASSLAGGQYNQPQHF. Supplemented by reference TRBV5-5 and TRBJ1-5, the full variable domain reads DAGVTQSPTHLIKTRGQQVTLRCSPISGHKSVSWYQQVLGQGPQFIFQYYEKEERGRGNFPDRFSARQFPNYSSELNVNALLLGDSALYLCASSLAGGQYNQPQHFGDGTRLSIL.

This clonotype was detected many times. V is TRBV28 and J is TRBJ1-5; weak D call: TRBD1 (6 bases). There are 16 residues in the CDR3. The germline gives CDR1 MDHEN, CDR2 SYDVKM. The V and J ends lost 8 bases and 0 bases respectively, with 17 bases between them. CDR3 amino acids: CASCSGAAYSNQPQHF. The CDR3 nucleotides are TGTGCCAGCTGCTCGGGGGCCGCATATAGCAATCAGCCCCAGCATTTT.

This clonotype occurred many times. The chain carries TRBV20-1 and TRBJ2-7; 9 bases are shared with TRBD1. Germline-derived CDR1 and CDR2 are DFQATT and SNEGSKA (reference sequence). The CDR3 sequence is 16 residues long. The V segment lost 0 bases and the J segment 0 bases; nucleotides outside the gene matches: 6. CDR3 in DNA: TGCAGTGCTAGAGATCCGGGACAGGGATTCTCCTACGAGCAGTACTTC. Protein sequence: CSARDPGQGFSYEQYF.

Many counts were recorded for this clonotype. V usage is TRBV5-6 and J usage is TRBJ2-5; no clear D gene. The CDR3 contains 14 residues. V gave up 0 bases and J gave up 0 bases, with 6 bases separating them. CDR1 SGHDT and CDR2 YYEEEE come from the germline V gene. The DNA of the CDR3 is TGTGCCAGCAGCTTGGGTGGATACCAAGAGACCCAGTACTTC. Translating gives CASSLGGYQETQYF.

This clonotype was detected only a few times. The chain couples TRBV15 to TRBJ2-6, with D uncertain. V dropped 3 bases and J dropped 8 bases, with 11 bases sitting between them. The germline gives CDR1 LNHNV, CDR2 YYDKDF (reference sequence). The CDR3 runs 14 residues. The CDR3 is CATSRTQPTNVLTF. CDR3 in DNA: TGTGCCACCAGCAGGACACAACCCACCAACGTCCTGACTTTC.

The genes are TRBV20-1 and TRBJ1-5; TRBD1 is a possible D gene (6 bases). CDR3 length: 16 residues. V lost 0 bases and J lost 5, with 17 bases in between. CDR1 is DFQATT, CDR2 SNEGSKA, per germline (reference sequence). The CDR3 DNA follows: TGCAGTGCTAGAGACCCTACAGGGATCATTGATCAGCCCCAGCATTTT. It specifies CSARDPTGIIDQPQHF.

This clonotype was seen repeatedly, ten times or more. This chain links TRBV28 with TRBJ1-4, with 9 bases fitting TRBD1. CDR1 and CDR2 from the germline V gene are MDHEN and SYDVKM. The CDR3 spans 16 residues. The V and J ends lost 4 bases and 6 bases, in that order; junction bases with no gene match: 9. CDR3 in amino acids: CASSSPSGQGHEKLFF. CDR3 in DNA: TGTGCCAGCAGTTCACCCTCGGGACAGGGACATGAAAAACTGTTTTTT.

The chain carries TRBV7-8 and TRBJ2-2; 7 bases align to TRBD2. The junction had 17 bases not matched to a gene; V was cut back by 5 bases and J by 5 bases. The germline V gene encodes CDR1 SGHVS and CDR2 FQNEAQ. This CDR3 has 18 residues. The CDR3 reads CASSVLSGGNSGTGELFF. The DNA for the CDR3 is TGTGCCAGCAGCGTTCTTTCGGGGGGTAACTCGGGGACCGGGGAGCTGTTTTTT.

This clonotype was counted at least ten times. CDR3 sequence (DNA): TGCGCCAGCAGCTTGGCTTCAGGGTACACCGGGGAGCTGTTTTTT. Its protein is CASSLASGYTGELFF. The rearrangement uses TRBV5-1 and TRBJ2-2, with D perhaps TRBD1 (5 bases). The CDR3 contains 15 residues. Germline values: CDR1 SGHRS, CDR2 YFSETQ. The V and J ends lost 0 bases and 3 bases respectively, with 9 bases between them.

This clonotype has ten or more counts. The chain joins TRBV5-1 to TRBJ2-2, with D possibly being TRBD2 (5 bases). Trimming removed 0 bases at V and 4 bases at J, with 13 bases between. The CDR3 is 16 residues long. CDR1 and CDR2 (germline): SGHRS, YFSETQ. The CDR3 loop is CASSLGGPPATGELFF. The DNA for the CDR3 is TGCGCCAGCAGCTTGGGCGGGCCCCCGGCCACCGGGGAGCTGTTTTTT. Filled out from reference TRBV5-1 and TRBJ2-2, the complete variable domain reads KAGVTQTPRYLIKTRGQQVTLSCSPISGHRSVSWYQQTPGQGLQFLFEYFSETQRNKGNFPGRFSGRQFSNSRSEMNVSTLELGDSALYLCASSLGGPPATGELFFGEGSRLTVL.

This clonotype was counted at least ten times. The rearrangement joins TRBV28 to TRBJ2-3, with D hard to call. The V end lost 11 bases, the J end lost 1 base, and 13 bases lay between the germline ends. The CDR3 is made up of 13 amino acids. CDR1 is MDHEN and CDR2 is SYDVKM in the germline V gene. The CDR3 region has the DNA TGTGCCCACCGTGTGTCTCGCACAGATACGCAGTATTTT. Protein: CAHRVSRTDTQYF.

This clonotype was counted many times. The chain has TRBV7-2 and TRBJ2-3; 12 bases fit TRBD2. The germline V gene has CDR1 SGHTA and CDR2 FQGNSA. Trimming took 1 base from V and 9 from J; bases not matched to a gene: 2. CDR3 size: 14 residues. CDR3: CASSLGLAGVTQYF. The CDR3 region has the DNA TGTGCCAGCAGCTTAGGACTAGCGGGAGTGACGCAGTATTTT.

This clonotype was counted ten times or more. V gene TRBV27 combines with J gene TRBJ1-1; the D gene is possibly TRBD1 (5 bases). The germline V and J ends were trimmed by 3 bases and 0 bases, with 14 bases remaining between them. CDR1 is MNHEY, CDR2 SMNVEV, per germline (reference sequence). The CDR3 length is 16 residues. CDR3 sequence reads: CASSFSRGLLNTEAFF. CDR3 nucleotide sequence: TGTGCCAGCAGTTTTAGTAGGGGTTTGTTGAACACTGAAGCTTTCTTT.

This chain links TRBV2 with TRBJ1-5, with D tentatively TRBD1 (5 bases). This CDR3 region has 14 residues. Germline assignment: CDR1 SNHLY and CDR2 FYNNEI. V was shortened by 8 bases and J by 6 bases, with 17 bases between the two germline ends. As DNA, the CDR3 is TGTGCCAGCGAAGCCAGGGCTTTTGTTCAGCCCCAGCATTTT. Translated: CASEARAFVQPQHF.

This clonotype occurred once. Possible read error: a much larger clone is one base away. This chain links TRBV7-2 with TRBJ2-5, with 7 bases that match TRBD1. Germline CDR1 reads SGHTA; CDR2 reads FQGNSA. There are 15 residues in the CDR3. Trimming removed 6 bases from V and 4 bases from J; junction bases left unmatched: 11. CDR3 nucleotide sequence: TGTGCCAGCAGTTTTGAGTTAGGGGGCCGAGAGACCCAGTACTTC. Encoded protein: CASSFELGGRETQYF.

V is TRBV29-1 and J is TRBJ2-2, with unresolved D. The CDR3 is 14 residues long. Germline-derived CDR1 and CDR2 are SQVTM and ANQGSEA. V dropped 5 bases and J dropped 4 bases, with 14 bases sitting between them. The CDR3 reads CSVRPGGTTGELFF. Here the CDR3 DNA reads TGCAGCGTTCGACCGGGTGGAACCACCGGGGAGCTGTTTTTT.

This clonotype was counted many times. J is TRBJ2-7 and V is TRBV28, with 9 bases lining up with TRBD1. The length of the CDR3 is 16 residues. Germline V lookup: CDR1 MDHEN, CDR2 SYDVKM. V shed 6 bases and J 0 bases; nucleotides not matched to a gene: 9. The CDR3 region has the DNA TGTGCCAGCAGATTCGCCGGGACAGGGCTCTCCTACGAGCAGTACTTC. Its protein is CASRFAGTGLSYEQYF.

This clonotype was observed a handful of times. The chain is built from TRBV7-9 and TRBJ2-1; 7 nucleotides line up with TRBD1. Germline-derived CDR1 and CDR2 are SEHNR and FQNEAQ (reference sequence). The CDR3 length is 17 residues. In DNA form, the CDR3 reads TGTGCAGGTGCTAGAGGTTCGGGACAGAGCTCCTACAATGAGCAGTTCTTC. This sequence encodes CAGARGSGQSSYNEQFF.

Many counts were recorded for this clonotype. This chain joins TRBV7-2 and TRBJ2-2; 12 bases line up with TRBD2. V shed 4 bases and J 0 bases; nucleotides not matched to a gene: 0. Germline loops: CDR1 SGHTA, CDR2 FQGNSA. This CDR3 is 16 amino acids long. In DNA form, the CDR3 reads TGTGCCAGCAGCTGGACTAGCGGGGCGAACACCGGGGAGCTGTTTTTT. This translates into CASSWTSGANTGELFF. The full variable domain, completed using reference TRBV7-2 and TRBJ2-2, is GAGVSQSPSNKVTEKGKDVELRCDPISGHTALYWYRQSLGQGLEFLIYFQGNSAPDKSGLPSDRFSAERTGGSVSTLTIQRTQQEDSAVYLCASSWTSGANTGELFFGEGSRLTVL.

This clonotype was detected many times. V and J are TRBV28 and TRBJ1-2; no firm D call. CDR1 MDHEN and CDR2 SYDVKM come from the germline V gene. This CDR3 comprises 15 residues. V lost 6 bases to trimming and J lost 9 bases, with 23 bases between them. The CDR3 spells CASSPSGGLRFSYTF. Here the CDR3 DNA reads TGTGCCAGCAGCCCCTCCGGCGGCCTTCGTTTTAGCTACACCTTC.